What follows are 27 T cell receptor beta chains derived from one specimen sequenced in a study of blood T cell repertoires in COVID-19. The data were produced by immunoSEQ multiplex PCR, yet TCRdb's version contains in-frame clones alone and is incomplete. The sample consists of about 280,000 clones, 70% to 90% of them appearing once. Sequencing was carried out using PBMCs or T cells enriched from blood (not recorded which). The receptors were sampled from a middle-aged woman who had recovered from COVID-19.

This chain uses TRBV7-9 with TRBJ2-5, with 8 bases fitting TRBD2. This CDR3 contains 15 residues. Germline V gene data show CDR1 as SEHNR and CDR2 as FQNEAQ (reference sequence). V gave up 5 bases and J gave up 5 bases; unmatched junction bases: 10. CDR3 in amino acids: CASSPSAGGGETQYF. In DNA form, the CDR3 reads TGTGCCAGCAGCCCGAGTGCGGGAGGCGGTGAGACCCAGTACTTC.

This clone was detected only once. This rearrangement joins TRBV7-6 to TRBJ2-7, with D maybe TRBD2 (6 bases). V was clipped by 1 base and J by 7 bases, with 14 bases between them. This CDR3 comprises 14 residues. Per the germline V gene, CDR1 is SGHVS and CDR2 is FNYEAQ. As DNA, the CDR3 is TGTGCCAGCAGCTTAGGAGCGGGCCTGGGGGAGCAGTACTTC. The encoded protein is CASSLGAGLGEQYF.

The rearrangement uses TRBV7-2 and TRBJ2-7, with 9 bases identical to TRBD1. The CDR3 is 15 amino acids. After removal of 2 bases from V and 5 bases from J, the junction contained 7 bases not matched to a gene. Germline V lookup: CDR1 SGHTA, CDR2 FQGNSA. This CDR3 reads CASSLLGTGLDEQYF. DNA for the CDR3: TGTGCCAGCAGCTTACTTGGGACAGGGCTCGACGAGCAGTACTTC.

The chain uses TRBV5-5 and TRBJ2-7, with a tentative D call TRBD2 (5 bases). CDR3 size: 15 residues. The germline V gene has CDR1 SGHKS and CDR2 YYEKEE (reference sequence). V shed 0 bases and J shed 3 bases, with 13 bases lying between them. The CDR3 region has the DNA TGTGCCAGCAGCTTGGACCCCGGAGGAAGCTACGAGCAGTACTTC. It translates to CASSLDPGGSYEQYF. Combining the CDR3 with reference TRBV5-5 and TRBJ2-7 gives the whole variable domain DAGVTQSPTHLIKTRGQQVTLRCSPISGHKSVSWYQQVLGQGPQFIFQYYEKEERGRGNFPDRFSARQFPNYSSELNVNALLLGDSALYLCASSLDPGGSYEQYFGPGTRLTVT.

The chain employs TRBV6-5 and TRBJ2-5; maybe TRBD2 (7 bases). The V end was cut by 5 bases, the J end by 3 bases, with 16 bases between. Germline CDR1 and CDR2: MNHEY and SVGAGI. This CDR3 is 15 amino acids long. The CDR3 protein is CASSQGGGTKETQYF. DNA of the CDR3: TGTGCCAGCAGTCAGGGAGGGGGGACTAAAGAGACCCAGTACTTC.

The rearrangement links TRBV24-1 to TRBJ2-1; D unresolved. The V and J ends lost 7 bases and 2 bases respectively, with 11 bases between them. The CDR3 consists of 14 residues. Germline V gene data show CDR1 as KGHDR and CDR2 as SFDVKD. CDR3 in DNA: TGTGCCACCAGCCTACCCTTTCCCTACAATGAGCAGTTCTTC. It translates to CATSLPFPYNEQFF.

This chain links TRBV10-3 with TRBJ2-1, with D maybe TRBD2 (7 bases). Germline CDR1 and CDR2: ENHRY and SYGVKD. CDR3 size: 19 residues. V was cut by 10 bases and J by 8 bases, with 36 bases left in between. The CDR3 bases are TGTGCCACAGGCGGACCGGCCTACATAGGGGGGGCAACTGGGGATGAGCAGTTCTTC. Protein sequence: CATGGPAYIGGATGDEQFF.

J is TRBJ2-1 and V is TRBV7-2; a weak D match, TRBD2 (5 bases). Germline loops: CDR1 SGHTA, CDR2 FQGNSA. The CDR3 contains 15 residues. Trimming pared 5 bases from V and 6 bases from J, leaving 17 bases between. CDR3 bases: TGTGCCAGCAGCCTAGTAGGACTTCCTCTCAATGAGCAGTTCTTC. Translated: CASSLVGLPLNEQFF. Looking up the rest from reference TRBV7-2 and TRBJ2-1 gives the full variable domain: GAGVSQSPSNKVTEKGKDVELRCDPISGHTALYWYRQSLGQGLEFLIYFQGNSAPDKSGLPSDRFSAERTGGSVSTLTIQRTQQEDSAVYLCASSLVGLPLNEQFFGPGTRLTVL.

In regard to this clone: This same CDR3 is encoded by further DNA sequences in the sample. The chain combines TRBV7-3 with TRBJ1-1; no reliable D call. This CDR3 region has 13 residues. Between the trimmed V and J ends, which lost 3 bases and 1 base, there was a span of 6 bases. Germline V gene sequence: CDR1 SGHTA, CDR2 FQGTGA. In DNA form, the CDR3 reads TGTGCCAGCAGCTTGCAGGCGAACACTGAAGCTTTCTTT. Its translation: CASSLQANTEAFF.

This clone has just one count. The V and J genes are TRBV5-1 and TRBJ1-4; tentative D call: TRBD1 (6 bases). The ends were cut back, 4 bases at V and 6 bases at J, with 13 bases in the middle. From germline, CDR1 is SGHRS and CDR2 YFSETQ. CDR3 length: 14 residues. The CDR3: CASSPTGTDEKLFF. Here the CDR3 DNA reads TGCGCCAGCAGCCCCACAGGGACCGATGAAAAACTGTTTTTT.

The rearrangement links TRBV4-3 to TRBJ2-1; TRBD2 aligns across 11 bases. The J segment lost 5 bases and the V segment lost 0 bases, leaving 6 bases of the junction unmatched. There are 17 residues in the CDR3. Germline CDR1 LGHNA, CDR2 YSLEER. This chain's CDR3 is CASSQERSTSGNNEQFF. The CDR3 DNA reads TGCGCCAGCAGCCAAGAGAGGTCGACTAGCGGGAACAATGAGCAGTTCTTC.

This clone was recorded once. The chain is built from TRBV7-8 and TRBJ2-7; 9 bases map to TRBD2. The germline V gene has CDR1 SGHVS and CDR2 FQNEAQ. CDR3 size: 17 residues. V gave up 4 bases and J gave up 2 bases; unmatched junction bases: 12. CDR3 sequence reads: CASSSPGVSGGTYEQYF. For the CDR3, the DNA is TGTGCCAGCAGCTCCCCGGGGGTCAGCGGGGGGACCTACGAGCAGTACTTC.

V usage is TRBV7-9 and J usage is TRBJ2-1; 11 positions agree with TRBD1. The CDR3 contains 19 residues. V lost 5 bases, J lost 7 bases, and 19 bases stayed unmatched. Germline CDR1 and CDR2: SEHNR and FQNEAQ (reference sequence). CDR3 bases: TGTGCCAGCAGCCATGGGGGATTAACGTTGGACAGGGGGCATAATGAGCAGTTCTTC. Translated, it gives CASSHGGLTLDRGHNEQFF. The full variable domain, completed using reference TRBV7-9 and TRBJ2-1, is DTGVSQNPRHKITKRGQNVTFRCDPISEHNRLYWYRQTLGQGPEFLTYFQNEAQLEKSRLLSDRFSAERPKGSFSTLEIQRTEQGDSAMYLCASSHGGLTLDRGHNEQFFGPGTRLTVL.

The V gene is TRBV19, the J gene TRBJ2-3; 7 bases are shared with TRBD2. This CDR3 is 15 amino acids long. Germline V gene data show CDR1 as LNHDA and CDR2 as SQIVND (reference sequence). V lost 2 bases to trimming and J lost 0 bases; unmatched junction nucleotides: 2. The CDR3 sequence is CASSILAASTDTQYF. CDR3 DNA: TGTGCCAGTAGTATACTAGCGGCTAGCACAGATACGCAGTATTTT.

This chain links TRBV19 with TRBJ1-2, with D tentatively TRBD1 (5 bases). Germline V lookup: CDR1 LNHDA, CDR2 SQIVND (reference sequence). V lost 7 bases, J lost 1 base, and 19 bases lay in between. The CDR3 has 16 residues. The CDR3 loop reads CASTTTPGGFNYGYTF. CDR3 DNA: TGTGCCAGTACCACTACCCCCGGGGGGTTTAACTATGGCTACACCTTC.

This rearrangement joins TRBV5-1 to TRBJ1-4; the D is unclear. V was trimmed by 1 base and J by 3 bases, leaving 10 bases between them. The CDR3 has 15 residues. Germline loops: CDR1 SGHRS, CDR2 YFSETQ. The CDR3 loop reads CASSLRGPANEKLFF. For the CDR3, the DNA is TGCGCCAGCAGCTTGAGAGGGCCGGCTAATGAAAAACTGTTTTTT.

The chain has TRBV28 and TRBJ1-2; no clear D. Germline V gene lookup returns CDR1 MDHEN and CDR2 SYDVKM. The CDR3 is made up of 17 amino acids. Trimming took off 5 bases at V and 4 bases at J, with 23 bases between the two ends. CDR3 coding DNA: TGTGCCAGCAGTGGGCCTAGAGGGCCGAGAAAAGGCTATGGCTACACCTTC. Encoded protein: CASSGPRGPRKGYGYTF.

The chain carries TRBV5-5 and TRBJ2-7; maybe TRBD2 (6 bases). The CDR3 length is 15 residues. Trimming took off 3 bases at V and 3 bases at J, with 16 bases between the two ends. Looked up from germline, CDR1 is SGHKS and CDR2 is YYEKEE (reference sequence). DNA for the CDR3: TGTGCCAGCAGCTCCGAAGCTAGCGTGGTCTACGAGCAGTACTTC. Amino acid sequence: CASSSEASVVYEQYF.

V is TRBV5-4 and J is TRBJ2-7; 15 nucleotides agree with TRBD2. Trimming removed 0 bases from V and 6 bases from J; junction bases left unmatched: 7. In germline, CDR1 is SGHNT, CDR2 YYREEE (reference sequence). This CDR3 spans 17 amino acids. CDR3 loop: CASSLGTSGRAGGEQYF. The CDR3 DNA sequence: TGTGCCAGCAGCTTGGGGACTAGCGGGAGGGCCGGTGGCGAGCAGTACTTC.

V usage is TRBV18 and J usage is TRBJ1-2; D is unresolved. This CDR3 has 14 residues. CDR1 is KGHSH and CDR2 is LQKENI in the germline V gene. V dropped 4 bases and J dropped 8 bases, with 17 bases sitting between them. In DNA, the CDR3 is TGTGCCAGCTCACTTGACCTAACCTGGGCCGGCTACACCTTC. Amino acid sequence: CASSLDLTWAGYTF. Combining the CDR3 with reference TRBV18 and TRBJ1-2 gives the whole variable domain NAGVMQNPRHLVRRRGQEARLRCSPMKGHSHVYWYRQLPEEGLKFMVYLQKENIIDESGMPKERFSAEFPKEGPSILRIQQVVRGDSAAYFCASSLDLTWAGYTFGSGTRLTVV.

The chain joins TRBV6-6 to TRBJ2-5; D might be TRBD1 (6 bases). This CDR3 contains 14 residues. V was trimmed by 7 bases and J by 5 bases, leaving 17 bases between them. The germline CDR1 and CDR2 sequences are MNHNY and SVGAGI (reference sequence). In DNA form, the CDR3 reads TGTGCCAGCAATTCACAGGGAAATAGGGAGACCCAGTACTTC. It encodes CASNSQGNRETQYF.

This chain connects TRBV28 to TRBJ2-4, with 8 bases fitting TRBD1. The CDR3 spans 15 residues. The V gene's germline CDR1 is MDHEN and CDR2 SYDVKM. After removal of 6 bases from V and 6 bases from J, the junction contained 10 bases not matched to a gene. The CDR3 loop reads CASSPRGRGRNIQYF. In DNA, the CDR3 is TGTGCCAGCAGCCCCAGGGGCAGGGGGCGAAACATTCAGTACTTC. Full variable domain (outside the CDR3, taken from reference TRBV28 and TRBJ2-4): DVKVTQSSRYLVKRTGEKVFLECVQDMDHENMFWYRQDPGLGLRLIYFSYDVKMKEKGDIPEGYSVSREKKERFSLILESASTNQTSMYLCASSPRGRGRNIQYFGAGTRLSVL.

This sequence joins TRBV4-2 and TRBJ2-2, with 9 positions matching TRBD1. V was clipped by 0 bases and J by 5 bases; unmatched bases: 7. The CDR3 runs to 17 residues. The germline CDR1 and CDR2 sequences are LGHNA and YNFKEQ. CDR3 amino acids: CASSQEVTGGQTGELFF. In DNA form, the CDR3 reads TGTGCCAGCAGCCAAGAGGTAACAGGGGGCCAGACCGGGGAGCTGTTTTTT.

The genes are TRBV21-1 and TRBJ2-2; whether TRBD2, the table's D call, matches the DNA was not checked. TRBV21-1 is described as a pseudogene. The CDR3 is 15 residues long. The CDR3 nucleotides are TGTGCCAGCGGGGCCGGGGTAGCGGGAGACGGGGAGCTGTTTTTT. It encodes CASGAGVAGDGELFF.

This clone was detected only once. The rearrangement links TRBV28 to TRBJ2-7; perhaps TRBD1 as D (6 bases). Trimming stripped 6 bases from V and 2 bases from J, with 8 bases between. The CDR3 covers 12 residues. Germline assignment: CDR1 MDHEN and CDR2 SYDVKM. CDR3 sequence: CASRQGTYEQYF. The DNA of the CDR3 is TGTGCCAGCAGGCAGGGGACCTACGAGCAGTACTTC.

The DNA of the CDR3 is TGTGCCAGCAGACGAGAGGAGAATGAGCAGTTCTTC. It translates to CASRREENEQFF. The rearrangement uses TRBV7-9 and TRBJ2-1, with D unclear. The CDR3 is 12 amino acids. Germline V gene lookup returns CDR1 SEHNR and CDR2 FQNEAQ (reference sequence). Trimming removed 6 bases at V and 7 bases at J, with 10 bases between.

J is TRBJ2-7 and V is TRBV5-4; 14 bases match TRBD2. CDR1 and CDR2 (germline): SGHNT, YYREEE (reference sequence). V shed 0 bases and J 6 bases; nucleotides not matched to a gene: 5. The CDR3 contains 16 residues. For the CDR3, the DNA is TGTGCCAGCAGCTTGGAGACCGGGACTAGCGGGAGCGAGCAGTACTTC. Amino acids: CASSLETGTSGSEQYF.